This T cell receptor (beta chain) is drawn from a study of blood T cell repertoires in COVID-19. Study information: Both acute and convalescent COVID-19 samples were obtained from the United States, Italy and Spain. Sample material is recorded as cDNA or gDNA derived from T cells, B-cell-depleted T cells, or PBMCs.

As originally analysed: Cell counts per sample came from amplifying reference gene primers. The method was immunoSEQ multiplex PCR; TCRdb's version includes in-frame clones alone and lacks a portion of them. V, J and clone size are those of that table, while D and trimming were read from the DNA. The table records 60,000 to 75,000 clones, about 90% of them present only once. The specimen was peripheral blood. The receptor comes from a man aged 55-75 years with acute or convalescent COVID-19.

CDR3 bases: TGTGCCAGCAGCATTAGTCGCGACAATGAGCAGTTCTTC. Protein: CASSISRDNEQFF. The chain employs TRBV7-3 and TRBJ2-1; D not certain. Germline CDR1 and CDR2: SGHTA and FQGTGA. V was trimmed by 5 bases and J by 5 bases, leaving 10 bases between them. The CDR3 is made up of 13 amino acids.